The 15 T cell receptor beta chains below all came from one sample that was sequenced in a study of radiotherapy plus CTLA-4 blockade in lung cancer. Assay: immunoSEQ multiplex PCR; the TCRdb copy retains only in-frame clones and omits some. In the table there are tens of thousands of clones, more than 75% of which are singletons. This material consisted of peripheral blood, taken from a patient treated with radiotherapy plus ipilimumab. Receptors were obtained from a human donor with non-small cell lung cancer who had stable disease on radiotherapy plus ipilimumab.

This sequence joins TRBV5-4 and TRBJ2-7; possibly TRBD1 for D (6 bases). The CDR3 runs to 13 residues. V was clipped by 0 bases and J by 5 bases, with 9 bases between them. Germline lookup yields CDR1 SGHNT and CDR2 YYREEE (reference sequence). The CDR3 is CASSLDRDHEQYF. The CDR3 DNA is TGTGCCAGCAGCTTGGACAGGGACCACGAGCAGTACTTC.

The chain uses TRBV9 and TRBJ2-1; D may be TRBD2 (6 bases). Germline V CDR1 and CDR2: SGDLS, YYNGEE. The CDR3 runs 15 residues. V lost 0 bases to trimming and J lost 8 bases, with 15 bases between them. This CDR3 is CASSVGAGPRDEQFF. DNA of the CDR3: TGTGCCAGCAGCGTAGGAGCGGGCCCCCGCGATGAGCAGTTCTTC. Filled out from reference TRBV9 and TRBJ2-1, the complete variable domain reads DSGVTQTPKHLITATGQRVTLRCSPRSGDLSVYWYQQSLDQGLQFLIQYYNGEERAKGNILERFSAQQFPDLHSELNLSSLELGDSALYFCASSVGAGPRDEQFFGPGTRLTVL.

This clone has only a few counts. This chain uses TRBV7-2 with TRBJ1-2, with a tentative D call TRBD1 (5 bases). Trimming pared 4 bases from V and 5 bases from J, leaving 14 bases between. In germline, CDR1 is SGHTA, CDR2 FQGNSA. This CDR3 contains 14 residues. For the CDR3, the DNA is TGTGCCAGCAGCTCGGATCTGGGGGAATATGGCTACACCTTC. Its protein is CASSSDLGEYGYTF. Filled out from reference TRBV7-2 and TRBJ1-2, the complete variable domain reads GAGVSQSPSNKVTEKGKDVELRCDPISGHTALYWYRQSLGQGLEFLIYFQGNSAPDKSGLPSDRFSAERTGGSVSTLTIQRTQQEDSAVYLCASSSDLGEYGYTFGSGTRLTVV.

The chain couples TRBV25-1 to TRBJ2-3; the D gene is possibly TRBD2 (5 bases). This CDR3 spans 15 amino acids. Germline V gives CDR1 MGHDK, CDR2 SYGVNS. Trimming left V 5 bases short and J 3 bases short, with 15 bases between. CDR3 in DNA: TGTGCCAGCAGTACTAGGCTTTATGGGACAGATACGCAGTATTTT. Its protein product is CASSTRLYGTDTQYF.

V is TRBV9 and J is TRBJ2-7; D is possibly TRBD2 (6 bases). Germline CDR1 reads SGDLS; CDR2 reads YYNGEE. V was cut by 0 bases and J by 3 bases, with 13 bases left in between. This CDR3 has 15 residues. The CDR3 here is CASSVGGTTYYEQYF. The CDR3 bases are TGTGCCAGCAGCGTAGGCGGGACGACTTACTACGAGCAGTACTTC.

This chain joins TRBV27 and TRBJ1-6, with TRBD1 as a possible D gene (6 bases). Deletions cut 9 bases from V and 7 bases from J, with 13 bases between. CDR1 and CDR2 (germline): MNHEY, SMNVEV (reference sequence). The CDR3 consists of 13 residues. CDR3 coding DNA: TGTGCCAGTAGGGACACGCCGAATTCACCCCTCCACTTT. Amino acids: CASRDTPNSPLHF.

This clone was detected once. This rearrangement joins TRBV2 to TRBJ2-6; TRBD2 matches at 9 bases. The CDR3 sequence is 18 residues long. Germline CDR1 and CDR2: SNHLY and FYNNEI. The J segment lost 4 bases and the V segment lost 3 bases, leaving 10 bases of the junction unmatched. As DNA, the CDR3 is TGTGCCAGCAGTGACATCGGCGGGGGGGCCTTCGGGGCCAACGTCCTGACTTTC. Protein sequence: CASSDIGGGAFGANVLTF.

The chain links TRBV30 to TRBJ1-4, with unresolved D. This CDR3 spans 14 amino acids. V was trimmed by 0 bases and J by 4 bases, leaving 9 bases between them. CDR1 GTSNPN and CDR2 SVGIG come from the germline V gene (reference sequence). The CDR3 coding sequence is TGTGCCTGGAGTGTACAAGGACTTAATGAAAAACTGTTTTTT. It translates to CAWSVQGLNEKLFF.

V is TRBV6-1 and J is TRBJ2-7, with D tentatively TRBD2 (5 bases). The CDR3 covers 15 residues. The germline V and J ends were trimmed by 4 bases and 5 bases, with 18 bases remaining between them. Germline lookup yields CDR1 MNHNS and CDR2 SASEGT. The CDR3 DNA reads as TGTGCCAGCAGTGGAGTCGGTGGTCGTAGCGACGAGCAGTACGTC. It is translated as CASSGVGGRSDEQYV.

The gene calls are TRBV7-2 and TRBJ2-2; a possible D gene is TRBD1 (5 bases). Germline CDR1 and CDR2: SGHTA and FQGNSA. V lost 2 bases and J 0 bases, leaving 7 bases between the germline ends. This CDR3 comprises 15 residues. This CDR3 is CASSLKQANTGELFF. DNA of the CDR3: TGTGCCAGCAGCTTAAAACAGGCGAACACCGGGGAGCTGTTTTTT.

The CDR3, as DNA: TGTGCCAGCAGTATAGCGGGGGACACCGGGGAGCTGTTTTTT. It specifies CASSIAGDTGELFF. The chain has TRBV6-4 and TRBJ2-2, with 9 nucleotides matching TRBD2. This CDR3 comprises 14 residues. V lost 5 bases to trimming and J lost 3 bases; unmatched junction nucleotides: 1. Germline V gene data show CDR1 as MRHNA and CDR2 as SNTAGT.

This chain links TRBV7-9 with TRBJ2-7; no clear D gene. The CDR3 consists of 13 residues. Germline V gives CDR1 SEHNR, CDR2 FQNEAQ (reference sequence). The V end was cut by 0 bases, the J end by 3 bases, with 6 bases between. DNA of the CDR3: TGTGCCAGCAGCTTAGCTACGAGCTACGAGCAGTACGTC. This encodes CASSLATSYEQYV.

The CDR3 loop reads CASSEARTVGQPQHF. CDR3 in DNA: TGTGCCAGCAGTGAAGCCAGGACAGTCGGTCAGCCCCAGCATTTT. This chain connects TRBV6-1 to TRBJ1-5; maybe TRBD1 (6 bases). The CDR3 sequence is 15 residues long. CDR1 is MNHNS, CDR2 SASEGT, per germline. Trimming removed 0 bases from V and 6 bases from J, with 12 bases in between.

CDR3 residues: CASSVYREEFF. The CDR3 DNA reads TGTGCCAGCAGCGTCTACAGGGAAGAGTTCTTC. The chain carries TRBV7-2 and TRBJ2-1, with D perhaps matching TRBD1 (6 bases). This CDR3 is built from 11 residues. Trimming shortened V by 5 bases and J by 14 bases, and 13 bases separated the two germline ends. The germline V gene has CDR1 SGHTA and CDR2 FQGNSA.

This chain uses TRBV19 with TRBJ2-3; 9 positions agree with TRBD1. This CDR3 has 15 residues. CDR1 and CDR2 from the germline V gene are LNHDA and SQIVND (reference sequence). V lost 5 bases and J lost 0; bases outside the gene matches: 3. CDR3 loop: CASSGQGMSTDTQYF. The CDR3 DNA reads TGTGCCAGTAGTGGACAGGGGATGAGCACAGATACGCAGTATTTT.